This record covers a single T cell receptor (beta chain). Its antigen is currently unknown. This specimen comes from a study of CD8+CD57+ T cells in acquired aplastic anemia. Across the study: On average, sorted CD4+ and CD8+ cells gave around 3.3 ug of DNA. Overall study findings and caveats: No significant difference in CD8+ Simpson's diversity was found between patients and controls.

Germline CDR1 DFQATT, CDR2 SNEGSKA (reference sequence). The CDR3 is made up of 14 amino acids. Trimming cost V 6 bases and J 2 bases; bases outside gene matches: 6. Both TCR beta VDJ combination and CDR3 sequence profiling were carried out. Genomic DNA was the template for this profiling. TCRdb used MiXCR to reprocess the reads, holding one entry per CDR3 protein. This repertoire shows approximately 130,000 distinct CDR3 sequences, over 30% found once; its top ten account for about 2.4%. The authors sequenced patients whose flow cytometry had shown CD8+CD57+ cell expansion. All participating patients were living with severe acquired aplastic anemia.

The chain carries TRBV20-1 and TRBJ1-2; 10 nucleotides line up with TRBD1. This clonotype was obtained from a human donor with aplastic anemia. The sequenced sample was sorted CD4+, CD8+, or CD8+CD57+ T cells (not recorded which) from PBMCs. The CDR3: CSAPTGGRNYGYTF. Written as DNA, the CDR3 is TGCAGTGCCCCGACAGGGGGCAGAAACTATGGCTACACCTTC.